This TCR beta chain was found in a study of PD-1 blockade in classical Hodgkin lymphoma. Method: immunoSEQ multiplex PCR; TCRdb's copy keeps in-frame clones and lacks some. The sample includes tens of thousands of clones, approximately 83% seen only once; the top ten take 2% to 2.5%. Each patient experienced a relapse that followed autologous stem cell transplantation, and brentuximab vedotin exposure varied. From thawed PBMCs, CD4+ T cells were purified using magnetic negative selection. Best responses were complete response, partial response or progressive disease. Study-wide results and limits: Those starting nivolumab under 1 year post-ASCT were excluded. Relative to healthy donors, newly diagnosed patients reportedly had lower baseline TCR diversity, which was reported as lower still in relapsed/refractory patients.

Trimming took off 0 bases at V and 7 bases at J, with 10 bases between the two ends. Looked up from germline, CDR1 is SGHAT and CDR2 is FQNNGV. CDR3 length: 13 residues. Comments on this clone: Its antigen is unidentified.

The chain couples TRBV11-2 to TRBJ2-7; no definite D call. The receptor was isolated from a human donor with classical Hodgkin lymphoma. This specimen consisted of CD4+ T cells from blood, obtained at baseline. CDR3 loop: CASSLDRTGEQYF. The CDR3 DNA is TGTGCCAGCAGCTTAGATCGAACGGGTGAGCAGTACTTC.